This entry lists 9 T cell receptor beta chains sequenced from one sample in a study of CD8+ T cells in alopecia areata. Following extraction, RNA underwent reverse transcription to cDNA, which served as the sequencing template. Clones were sequenced by immunoSEQ multiplex PCR, and TCRdb holds only the in-frame ones, with some missing. The sample comprises some 190,000 clones, roughly 60% of which are singletons, and under 1.2% rests with the top ten. Treatment meaning: oral pan-JAK inhibitor, 5-10 mg twice daily. The input for sequencing was CD4+ T cells sorted from blood, taken at week 24, from a patient treated with tofacitinib. These receptors originate from a human donor with alopecia areata.

CDR3 DNA sequence: TGTGCCTGGATACGGTACAATGAGCAGTTCTTC. The encoded protein is CAWIRYNEQFF. J is TRBJ2-1 and V is TRBV30; D not resolved. The CDR3 totals 11 residues. Germline V CDR1 and CDR2: GTSNPN, SVGIG (reference sequence). Trimming removed 4 bases at V and 4 bases at J, with 5 bases between. Supplemented by reference TRBV30 and TRBJ2-1, the full variable domain reads SQTIHQWPATLVQPVGSPLSLECTVEGTSNPNLYWYRQAAGRGLQLLFYSVGIGQISSEVPQNLSASRPQDRQFILSSKKLLLSDSGFYLCAWIRYNEQFFGPGTRLTVL.

This chain joins TRBV27 and TRBJ1-1; no firm D call. V gave up 2 bases and J gave up 1 base, with 8 bases separating them. Germline values: CDR1 MNHEY, CDR2 SMNVEV (reference sequence). This CDR3 contains 14 residues. CDR3 in DNA: TGTGCCAGCAGTTTAAGGTGGCCGAACACTGAAGCTTTCTTT. This gives the protein CASSLRWPNTEAFF.

As for this clone: At one end, the junction sequence differs from germline, possibly due to a read error. The sample holds other DNA sequences that translate to the same CDR3. V is TRBV15 and J is TRBJ1-2; D not resolved. The CDR3 extends over 12 amino acids. CDR1 is LNHNV, CDR2 YYDKDF, per germline (reference sequence). CDR3 region: CATSRDGYGYTF. CDR3 DNA sequence: TGTGCCACCAGCCGAGACGGCTATGGCTACACCTTC.

The chain employs TRBV5-6 and TRBJ2-3; D uncertain. The CDR3 extends over 12 amino acids. Germline V gene data show CDR1 as SGHDT and CDR2 as YYEEEE. V lost 1 base to trimming and J lost 4 bases, with 4 bases between them. The DNA of the CDR3 is TGTGCCAGCAGCTTGTGGCCAGATACGCAGTATTTT. Encoded protein: CASSLWPDTQYF.

V is TRBV29-1 and J is TRBJ2-7, with a possible D match to TRBD2 (5 bases). Trimming stripped 6 bases from V and 3 bases from J, with 15 bases between. In germline, CDR1 is SQVTM, CDR2 ANQGSEA. The CDR3 totals 13 residues. CDR3 loop: CSVTSAGRYEQYF. As DNA, the CDR3 is TGCAGCGTAACTAGTGCCGGACGCTACGAGCAGTACTTC.

This chain links TRBV18 with TRBJ2-5; TRBD1 matches at 9 bases. CDR3 size: 13 residues. Germline-derived CDR1 and CDR2 are KGHSH and LQKENI. Unmatched junction bases numbered 5, after V lost 5 bases and J lost 7 bases. The CDR3 DNA is TGTGCCAGCTCAAGGGACAGGGATGCGACCCAGTACTTC. Protein product: CASSRDRDATQYF.

The chain has TRBV30 and TRBJ1-1; possibly TRBD1 for D (6 bases). Trimming shortened V by 8 bases and J by 4 bases, and 14 bases separated the two germline ends. CDR3 length equals 12 residues. The V gene's germline CDR1 is GTSNPN and CDR2 SVGIG (reference sequence). CDR3 bases: TGTGCCGGGGAAACAGGGTTCACTGAAGCTTTCTTT. The encoded protein is CAGETGFTEAFF.

The V and J genes are TRBV29-1 and TRBJ2-1; D ambiguous. Germline CDR1 reads SQVTM; CDR2 reads ANQGSEA. This CDR3 region has 13 residues. The V gene lost 8 bases and the J gene lost 5 bases, with 16 bases spanning the gap. The CDR3 DNA sequence: TGCAGCCCGTATTCGCCAGGCAACAATGAGCAGTTCTTC. It translates to CSPYSPGNNEQFF.

The chain employs TRBV29-1 and TRBJ2-5; D ambiguous. CDR1 and CDR2 (germline): SQVTM, ANQGSEA. Trimming took off 7 bases at V and 2 bases at J, with 5 bases between the two ends. The CDR3 is 10 amino acids. CDR3 loop: CSAYQETQYF. DNA for the CDR3: TGCAGCGCATATCAAGAGACCCAGTACTTC.